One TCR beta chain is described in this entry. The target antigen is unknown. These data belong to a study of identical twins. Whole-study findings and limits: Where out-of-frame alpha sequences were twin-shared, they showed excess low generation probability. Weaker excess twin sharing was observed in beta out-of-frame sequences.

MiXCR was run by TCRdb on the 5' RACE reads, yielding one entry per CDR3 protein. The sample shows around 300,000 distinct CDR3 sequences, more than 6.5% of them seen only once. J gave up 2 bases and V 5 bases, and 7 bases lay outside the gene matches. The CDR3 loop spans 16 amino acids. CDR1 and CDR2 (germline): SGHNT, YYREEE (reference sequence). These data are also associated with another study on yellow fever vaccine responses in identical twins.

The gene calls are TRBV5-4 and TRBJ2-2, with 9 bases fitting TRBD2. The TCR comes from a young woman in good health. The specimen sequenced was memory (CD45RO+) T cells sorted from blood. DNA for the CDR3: TGTGCCAGCAGTAGCGGGACTAGCCGAAACACCGGGGAGCTGTTTTTT. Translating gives CASSSGTSRNTGELFF.